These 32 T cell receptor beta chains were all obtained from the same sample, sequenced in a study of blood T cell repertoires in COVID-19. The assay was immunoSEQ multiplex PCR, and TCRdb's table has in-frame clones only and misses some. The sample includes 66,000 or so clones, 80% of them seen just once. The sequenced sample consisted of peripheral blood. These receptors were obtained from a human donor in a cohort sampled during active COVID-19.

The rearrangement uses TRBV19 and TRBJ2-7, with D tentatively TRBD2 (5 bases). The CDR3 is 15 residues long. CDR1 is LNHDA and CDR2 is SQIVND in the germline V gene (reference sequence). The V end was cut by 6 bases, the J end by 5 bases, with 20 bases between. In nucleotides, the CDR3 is TGTGCCAGTAGCTCACCGGGAAGGGCCCTAAACGAGCAGTACTTC. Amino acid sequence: CASSSPGRALNEQYF.

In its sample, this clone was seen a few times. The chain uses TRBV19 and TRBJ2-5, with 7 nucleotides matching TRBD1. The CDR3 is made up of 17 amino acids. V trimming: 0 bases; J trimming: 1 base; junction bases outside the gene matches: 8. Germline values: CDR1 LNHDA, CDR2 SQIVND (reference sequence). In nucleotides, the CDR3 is TGTGCCAGTAGTATAGACCCACCACAGGGGAGCCAAGAGACCCAGTACTTC. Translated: CASSIDPPQGSQETQYF. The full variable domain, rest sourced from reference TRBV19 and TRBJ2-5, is DGGITQSPKYLFRKEGQNVTLSCEQNLNHDAMYWYRQDPGQGLRLIYYSQIVNDFQKGDIAEGYSVSREKKESFPLTVTSAQKNPTAFYLCASSIDPPQGSQETQYFGPGTRLLVL.

The CDR3 region is CASSEPLAGALRVHEQYF. In DNA form, the CDR3 reads TGTGCCAGCAGTGAACCTCTAGCGGGAGCCCTGAGGGTCCACGAGCAGTACTTC. The chain couples TRBV6-4 to TRBJ2-7; TRBD2 aligns across 10 bases. With V trimmed by 3 bases and J by 5 bases, 16 bases remained unmatched. CDR3 length: 18 amino acids. Germline V lookup: CDR1 MRHNA, CDR2 SNTAGT.

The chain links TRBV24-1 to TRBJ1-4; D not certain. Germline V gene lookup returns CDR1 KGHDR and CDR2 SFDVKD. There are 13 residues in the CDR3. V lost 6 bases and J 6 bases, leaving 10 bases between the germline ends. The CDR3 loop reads CATSTPGDEKLFF. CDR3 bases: TGTGCCACCAGTACCCCCGGGGATGAAAAACTGTTTTTT.

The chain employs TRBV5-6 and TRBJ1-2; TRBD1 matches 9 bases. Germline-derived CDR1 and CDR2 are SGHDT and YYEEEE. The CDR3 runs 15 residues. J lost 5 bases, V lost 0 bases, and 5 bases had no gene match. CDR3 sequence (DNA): TGTGCCAGCAGCTTGGCCGGACAGGGGTTTTATGGCTACACCTTC. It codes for CASSLAGQGFYGYTF.

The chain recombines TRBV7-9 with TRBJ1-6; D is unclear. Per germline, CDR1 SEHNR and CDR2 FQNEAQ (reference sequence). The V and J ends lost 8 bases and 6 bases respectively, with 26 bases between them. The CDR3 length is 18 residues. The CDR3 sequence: CASREGPGGKRGNSPLHF. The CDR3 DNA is TGTGCCAGCCGAGAAGGTCCCGGAGGTAAACGGGGTAATTCACCCCTCCACTTT.

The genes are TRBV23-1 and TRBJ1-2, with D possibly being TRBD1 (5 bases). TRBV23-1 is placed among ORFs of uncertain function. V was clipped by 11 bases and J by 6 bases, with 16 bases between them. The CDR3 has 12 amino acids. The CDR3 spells CAHTRDSHGYTF. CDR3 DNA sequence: TGCGCCCACACCCGGGACTCGCATGGCTACACCTTC.

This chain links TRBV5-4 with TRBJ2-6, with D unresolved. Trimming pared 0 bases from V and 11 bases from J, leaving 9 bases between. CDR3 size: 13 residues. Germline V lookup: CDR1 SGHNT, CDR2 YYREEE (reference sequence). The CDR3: CASSLAPQDVLTF. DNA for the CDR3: TGTGCCAGCAGCTTGGCACCTCAGGACGTCCTGACTTTC.

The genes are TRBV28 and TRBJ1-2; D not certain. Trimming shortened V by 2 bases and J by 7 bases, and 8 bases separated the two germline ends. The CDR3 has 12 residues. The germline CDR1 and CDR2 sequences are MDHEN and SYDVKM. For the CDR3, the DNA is TGTGCCAGCAGTTTACAATCCGGTGGCTACACCTTC. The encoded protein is CASSLQSGGYTF.

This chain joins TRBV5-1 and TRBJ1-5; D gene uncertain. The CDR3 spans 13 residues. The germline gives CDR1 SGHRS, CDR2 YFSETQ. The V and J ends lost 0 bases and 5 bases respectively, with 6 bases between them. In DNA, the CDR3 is TGCGCCAGCAGCTTGGGAGTTCATCAGCCCCAGCATTTT. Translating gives CASSLGVHQPQHF. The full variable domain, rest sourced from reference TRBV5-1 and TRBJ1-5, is KAGVTQTPRYLIKTRGQQVTLSCSPISGHRSVSWYQQTPGQGLQFLFEYFSETQRNKGNFPGRFSGRQFSNSRSEMNVSTLELGDSALYLCASSLGVHQPQHFGDGTRLSIL.

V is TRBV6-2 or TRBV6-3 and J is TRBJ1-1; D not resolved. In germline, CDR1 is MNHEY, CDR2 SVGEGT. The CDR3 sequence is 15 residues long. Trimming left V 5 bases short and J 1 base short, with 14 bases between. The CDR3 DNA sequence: TGTGCCAGCAGTAGGCGACTGGTCCGGAACACTGAAGCTTTCTTT. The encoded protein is CASSRRLVRNTEAFF.

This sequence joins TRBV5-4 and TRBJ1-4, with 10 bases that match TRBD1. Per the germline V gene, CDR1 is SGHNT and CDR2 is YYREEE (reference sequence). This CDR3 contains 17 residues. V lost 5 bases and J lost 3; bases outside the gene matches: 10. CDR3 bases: TGTGCCAGCAGTCGAATGGGACAGGGGATCGCTAATGAAAAACTGTTTTTT. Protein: CASSRMGQGIANEKLFF.

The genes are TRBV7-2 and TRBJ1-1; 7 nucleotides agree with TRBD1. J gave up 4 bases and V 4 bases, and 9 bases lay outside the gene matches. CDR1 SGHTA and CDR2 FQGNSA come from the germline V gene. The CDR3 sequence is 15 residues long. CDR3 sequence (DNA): TGTGCCAGCAGCTCCCGTACAGGGGTGGCCACTGAAGCTTTCTTT. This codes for CASSSRTGVATEAFF.

The CDR3 DNA reads as TGTGCCAGCAGTTTAGGGGCGGGTTACGAGCAGTACTTC. It specifies CASSLGAGYEQYF. The rearrangement joins TRBV12-3 or TRBV12-4 to TRBJ2-7; a possible D gene is TRBD2 (5 bases). Trimming removed 1 base from V and 4 bases from J, with 8 bases in between. This CDR3 has 13 amino acids.

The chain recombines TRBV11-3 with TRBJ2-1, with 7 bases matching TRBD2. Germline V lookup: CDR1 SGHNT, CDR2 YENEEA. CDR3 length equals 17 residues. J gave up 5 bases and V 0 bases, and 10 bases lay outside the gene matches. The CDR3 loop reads CASSLEAGALRDNEQFF. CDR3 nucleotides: TGTGCCAGCAGCTTAGAGGCGGGAGCCCTTAGGGACAATGAGCAGTTCTTC. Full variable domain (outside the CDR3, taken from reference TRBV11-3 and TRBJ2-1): EAGVVQSPRYKIIEKKQPVAFWCNPISGHNTLYWYLQNLGQGPELLIRYENEEAVDDSQLPKDRFSAERLKGVDSTLKIQPAELGDSAVYLCASSLEAGALRDNEQFFGPGTRLTVL.

This CDR3 reads CATARGAKNIQYF. CDR3 sequence (DNA): TGTGCCACTGCTAGGGGGGCCAAAAACATTCAGTACTTC. The chain carries TRBV18 and TRBJ2-4; tentative D call: TRBD1 (6 bases). Germline CDR1 and CDR2: KGHSH and LQKENI. This CDR3 spans 13 amino acids. The V and J ends lost 10 bases and 1 base respectively, with 11 bases between them.

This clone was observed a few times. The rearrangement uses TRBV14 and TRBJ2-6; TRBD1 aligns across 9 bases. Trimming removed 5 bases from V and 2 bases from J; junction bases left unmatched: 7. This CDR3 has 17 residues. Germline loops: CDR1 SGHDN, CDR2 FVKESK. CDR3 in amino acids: CASSNNRGRTGANVLTF. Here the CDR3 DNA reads TGTGCCAGCAGCAACAACAGGGGGCGGACTGGGGCCAACGTCCTGACTTTC.

The CDR3 region is CASSRVSRDYSNQPQHF. CDR3 bases: TGCGCCAGCAGCCGAGTAAGCCGGGATTATAGCAATCAGCCCCAGCATTTT. This chain uses TRBV5-1 with TRBJ1-5; D is unclear. V shed 4 bases and J shed 0 bases, with 17 bases lying between them. The CDR3 has 17 amino acids. Germline V CDR1 and CDR2: SGHRS, YFSETQ.

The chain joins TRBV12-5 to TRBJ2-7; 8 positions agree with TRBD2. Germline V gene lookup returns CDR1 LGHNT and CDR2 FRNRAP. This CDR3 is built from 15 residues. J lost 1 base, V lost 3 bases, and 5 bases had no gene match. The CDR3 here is CASGLGTSGSYEQYF. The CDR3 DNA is TGTGCTAGTGGTTTAGGCACTAGCGGATCCTACGAGCAGTACTTC.

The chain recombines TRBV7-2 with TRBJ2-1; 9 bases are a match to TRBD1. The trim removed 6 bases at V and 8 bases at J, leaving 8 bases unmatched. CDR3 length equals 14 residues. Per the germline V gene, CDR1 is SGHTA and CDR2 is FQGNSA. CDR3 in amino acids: CASSSTGGWDEQFF. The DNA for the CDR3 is TGTGCCAGCAGTTCTACAGGGGGCTGGGATGAGCAGTTCTTC. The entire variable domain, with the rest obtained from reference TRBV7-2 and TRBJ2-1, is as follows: GAGVSQSPSNKVTEKGKDVELRCDPISGHTALYWYRQSLGQGLEFLIYFQGNSAPDKSGLPSDRFSAERTGGSVSTLTIQRTQQEDSAVYLCASSSTGGWDEQFFGPGTRLTVL.

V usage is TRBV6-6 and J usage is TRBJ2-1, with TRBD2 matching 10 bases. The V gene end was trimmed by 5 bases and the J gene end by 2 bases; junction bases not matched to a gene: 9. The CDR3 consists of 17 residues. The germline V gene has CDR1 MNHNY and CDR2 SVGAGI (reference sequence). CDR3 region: CASSRTSGGSTYNEQFF. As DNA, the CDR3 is TGTGCCAGCAGTCGGACTAGCGGAGGGAGCACCTACAATGAGCAGTTCTTC.

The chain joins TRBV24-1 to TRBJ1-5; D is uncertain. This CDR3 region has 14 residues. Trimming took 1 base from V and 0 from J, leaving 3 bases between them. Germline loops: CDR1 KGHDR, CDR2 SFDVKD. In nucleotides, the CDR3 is TGTGCCACCAGTGATTTTTATAGCAATCAGCCCCAGCATTTT. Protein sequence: CATSDFYSNQPQHF.

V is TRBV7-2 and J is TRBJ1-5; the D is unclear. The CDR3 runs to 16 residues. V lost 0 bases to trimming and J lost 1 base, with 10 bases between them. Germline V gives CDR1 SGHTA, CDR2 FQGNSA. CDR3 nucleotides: TGTGCCAGCAGCTTAGCTACGGGTAGGAGCAATCAGCCCCAGCATTTT. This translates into CASSLATGRSNQPQHF.

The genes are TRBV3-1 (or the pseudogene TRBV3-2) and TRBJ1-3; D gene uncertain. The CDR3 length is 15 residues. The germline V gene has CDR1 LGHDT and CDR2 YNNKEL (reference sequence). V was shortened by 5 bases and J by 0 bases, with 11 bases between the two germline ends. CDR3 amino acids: CASSYGLLSGNTIYF. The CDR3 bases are TGTGCCAGCAGCTACGGACTCCTCTCTGGAAACACCATATATTTT.

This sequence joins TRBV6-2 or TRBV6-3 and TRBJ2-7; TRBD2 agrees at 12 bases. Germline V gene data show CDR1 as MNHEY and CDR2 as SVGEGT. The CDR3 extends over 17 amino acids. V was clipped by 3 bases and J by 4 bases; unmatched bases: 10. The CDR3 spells CASSYLAGGPRDYEQYF. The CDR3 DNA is TGTGCCAGCAGTTATCTAGCGGGAGGGCCACGAGATTACGAGCAGTACTTC.

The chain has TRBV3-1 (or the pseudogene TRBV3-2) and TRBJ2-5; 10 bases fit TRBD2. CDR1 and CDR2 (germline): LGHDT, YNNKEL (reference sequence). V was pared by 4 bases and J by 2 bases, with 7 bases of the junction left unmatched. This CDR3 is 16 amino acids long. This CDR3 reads CASSPGLAGGQETQYF. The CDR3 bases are TGTGCCAGCAGCCCCGGATTAGCGGGGGGACAAGAGACCCAGTACTTC.

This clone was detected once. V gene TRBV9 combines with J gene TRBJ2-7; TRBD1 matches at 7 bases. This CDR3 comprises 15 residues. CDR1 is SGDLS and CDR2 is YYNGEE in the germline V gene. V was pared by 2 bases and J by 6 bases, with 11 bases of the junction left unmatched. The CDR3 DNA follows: TGTGCCAGCAGCGTTGCATTAGGGGGCTCGGGCGAGCAGTACTTC. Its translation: CASSVALGGSGEQYF.

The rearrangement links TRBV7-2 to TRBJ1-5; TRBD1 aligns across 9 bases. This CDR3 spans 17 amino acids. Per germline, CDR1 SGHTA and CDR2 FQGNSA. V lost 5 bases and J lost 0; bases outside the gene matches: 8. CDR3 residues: CASSRRTGDYSNQPQHF. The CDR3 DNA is TGTGCCAGCAGCAGAAGGACAGGGGACTATAGCAATCAGCCCCAGCATTTT.

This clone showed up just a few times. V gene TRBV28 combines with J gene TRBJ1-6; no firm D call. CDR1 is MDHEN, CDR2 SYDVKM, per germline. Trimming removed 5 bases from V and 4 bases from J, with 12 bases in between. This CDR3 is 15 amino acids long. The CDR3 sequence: CASSTHSLYNSPLHF. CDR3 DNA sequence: TGTGCCAGCAGTACCCACAGTTTATATAATTCACCCCTCCACTTT. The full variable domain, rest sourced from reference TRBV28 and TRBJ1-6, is DVKVTQSSRYLVKRTGEKVFLECVQDMDHENMFWYRQDPGLGLRLIYFSYDVKMKEKGDIPEGYSVSREKKERFSLILESASTNQTSMYLCASSTHSLYNSPLHFGNGTRLTVT.

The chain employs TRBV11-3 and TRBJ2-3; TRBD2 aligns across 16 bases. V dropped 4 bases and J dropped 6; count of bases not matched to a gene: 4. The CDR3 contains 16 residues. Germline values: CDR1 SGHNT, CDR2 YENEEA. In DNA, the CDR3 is TGTGCCAGCAGCTCGGGACTAGCGGGAGGGGAGGATACGCAGTATTTT. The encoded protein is CASSSGLAGGEDTQYF. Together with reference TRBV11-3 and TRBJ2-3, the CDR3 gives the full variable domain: EAGVVQSPRYKIIEKKQPVAFWCNPISGHNTLYWYLQNLGQGPELLIRYENEEAVDDSQLPKDRFSAERLKGVDSTLKIQPAELGDSAVYLCASSSGLAGGEDTQYFGPGTRLTVL.

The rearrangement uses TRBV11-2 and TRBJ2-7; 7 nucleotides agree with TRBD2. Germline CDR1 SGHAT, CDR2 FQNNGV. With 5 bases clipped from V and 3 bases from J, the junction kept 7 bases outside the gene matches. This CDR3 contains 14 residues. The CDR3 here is CASSPRTRGYEQYF. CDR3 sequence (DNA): TGTGCCAGCAGCCCCAGGACTAGAGGCTACGAGCAGTACTTC.

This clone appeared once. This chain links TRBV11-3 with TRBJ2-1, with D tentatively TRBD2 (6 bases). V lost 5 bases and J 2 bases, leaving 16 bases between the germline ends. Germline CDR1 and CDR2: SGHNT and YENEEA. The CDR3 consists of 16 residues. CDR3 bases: TGTGCCAGCAGCCTCACCAGCGGGCAGGCCTACAATGAGCAGTTCTTC. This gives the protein CASSLTSGQAYNEQFF.